The source of this TCR beta chain is a study of monozygotic twins with cystic fibrosis. At the level of the study: Library input was 2.5 to 3.5 micrograms of fragmented DNA, with about 15 PCR cycles.

General study results and limits: J usage was most co-twin-similar in 8 of 16 pairs, V in 13. Monozygotic CF twins shared more identical nucleotide clonotypes than unrelated patients. Age, concordance and disease severity did not associate with shared CDR3 numbers.

Worth noting for this clone: Its specificity is unknown.

Data came from immunoSEQ multiplex PCR; TCRdb stores just in-frame clones and leaves some out. The sample carries about 11,000 clones, roughly 85% recorded once. V lost 0 bases, J lost 7 bases, and 7 bases lay in between. Germline V gene sequence: CDR1 LGHNT, CDR2 FRNRAP. The CDR3 spans 13 residues. The clonotype originates from a man aged 18 to 30 with cystic fibrosis. The genes are TRBV12-5 and TRBJ2-1; weak D call: TRBD2 (6 bases). Specimen: blood. CDR3 region: CASGLVGGNEQFF. In DNA form, the CDR3 reads TGTGCTAGTGGTTTGGTTGGGGGGAATGAGCAGTTCTTC.